This TCR beta chain was recovered during a study of PD-1 blockade in classical Hodgkin lymphoma. Study-level findings and limits: Baseline TCR diversity was reportedly lower in newly diagnosed patients than in healthy donors. It was reported as lower still in relapsed/refractory patients.

Here immunoSEQ multiplex PCR was the method, and the copy in TCRdb shows in-frame clones only, minus some. The sample carries 39,000 or so clones, roughly nine tenths recorded once. Every patient was affected by relapse after autologous stem cell transplantation, while exposure to brentuximab vedotin was not uniform. CDR3 length: 14 amino acids. V was clipped by 5 bases and J by 0 bases, with 11 bases between them. Germline V gives CDR1 MNHEY, CDR2 SMNVEV (reference sequence). As regards this clone: The antigen is unknown.

The material was peripheral blood mononuclear cells (PBMCs), obtained before the second cycle of nivolumab. The J gene is TRBJ2-7, the V gene TRBV27, with D tentatively TRBD1 (6 bases). The clonotype was recovered from a human donor with classical Hodgkin lymphoma. The CDR3 reads CASSRVTGSYEQYF. CDR3 in DNA: TGTGCCAGCAGTCGAGTGACAGGCTCCTACGAGCAGTACTTC.